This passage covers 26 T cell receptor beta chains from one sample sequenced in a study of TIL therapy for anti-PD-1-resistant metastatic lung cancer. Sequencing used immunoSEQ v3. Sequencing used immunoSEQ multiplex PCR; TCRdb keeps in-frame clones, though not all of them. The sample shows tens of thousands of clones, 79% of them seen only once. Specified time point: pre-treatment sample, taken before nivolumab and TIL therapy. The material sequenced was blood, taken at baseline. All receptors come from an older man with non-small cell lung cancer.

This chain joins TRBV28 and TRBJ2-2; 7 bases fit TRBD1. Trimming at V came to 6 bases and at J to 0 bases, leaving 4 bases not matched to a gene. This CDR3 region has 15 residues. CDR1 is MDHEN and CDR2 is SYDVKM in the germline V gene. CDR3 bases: TGTGCCAGCAGAAGGGGACAGTCGAACACCGGGGAGCTGTTTTTT. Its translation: CASRRGQSNTGELFF.

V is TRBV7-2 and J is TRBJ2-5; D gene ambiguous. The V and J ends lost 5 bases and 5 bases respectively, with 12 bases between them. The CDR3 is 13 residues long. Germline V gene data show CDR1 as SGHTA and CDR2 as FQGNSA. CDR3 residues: CASSLRSRETQYF. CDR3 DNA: TGTGCCAGCAGCCTCAGGAGTCGGGAGACCCAGTACTTC.

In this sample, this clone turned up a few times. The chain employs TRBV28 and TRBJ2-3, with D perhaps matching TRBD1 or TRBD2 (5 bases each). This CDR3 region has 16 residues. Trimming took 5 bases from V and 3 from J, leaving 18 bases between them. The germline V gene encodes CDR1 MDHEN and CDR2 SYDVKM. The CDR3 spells CASSKGAGRGTDTQYF. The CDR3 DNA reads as TGTGCCAGCAGTAAAGGGGCAGGGAGAGGGACAGATACGCAGTATTTT.

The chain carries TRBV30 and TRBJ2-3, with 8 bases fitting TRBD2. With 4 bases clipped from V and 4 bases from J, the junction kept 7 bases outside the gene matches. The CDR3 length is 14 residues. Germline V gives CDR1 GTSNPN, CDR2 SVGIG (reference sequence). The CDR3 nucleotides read TGTGCCTGGATCCAACGGGGGGGGGCAGATACGCAGTATTTT. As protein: CAWIQRGGADTQYF. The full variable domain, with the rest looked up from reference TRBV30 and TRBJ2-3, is SQTIHQWPATLVQPVGSPLSLECTVEGTSNPNLYWYRQAAGRGLQLLFYSVGIGQISSEVPQNLSASRPQDRQFILSSKKLLLSDSGFYLCAWIQRGGADTQYFGPGTRLTVL.

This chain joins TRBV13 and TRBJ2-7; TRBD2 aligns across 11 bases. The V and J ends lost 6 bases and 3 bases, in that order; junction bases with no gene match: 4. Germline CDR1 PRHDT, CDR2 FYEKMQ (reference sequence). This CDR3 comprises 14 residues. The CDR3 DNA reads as TGTGCCAGCAGACTAGCGGGAGCCCTCTACGAGCAGTACTTC. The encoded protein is CASRLAGALYEQYF.

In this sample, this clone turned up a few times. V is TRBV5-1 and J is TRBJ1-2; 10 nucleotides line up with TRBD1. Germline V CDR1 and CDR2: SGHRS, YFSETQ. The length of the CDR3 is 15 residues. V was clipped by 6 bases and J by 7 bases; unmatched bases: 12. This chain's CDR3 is CASKEGTGTGVGYTF. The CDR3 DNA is TGCGCCAGCAAGGAAGGGACCGGGACAGGGGTTGGCTACACCTTC.

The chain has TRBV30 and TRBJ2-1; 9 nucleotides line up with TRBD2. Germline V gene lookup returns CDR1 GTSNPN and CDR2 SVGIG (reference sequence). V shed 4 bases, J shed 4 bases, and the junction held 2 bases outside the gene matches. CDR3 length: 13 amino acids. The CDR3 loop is CAWTSGAYNEQFF. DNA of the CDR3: TGTGCCTGGACTAGCGGGGCATACAATGAGCAGTTCTTC.

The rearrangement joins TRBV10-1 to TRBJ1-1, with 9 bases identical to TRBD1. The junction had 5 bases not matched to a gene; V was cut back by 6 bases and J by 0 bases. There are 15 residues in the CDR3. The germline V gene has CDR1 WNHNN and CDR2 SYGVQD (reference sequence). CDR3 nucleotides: TGCGCCAGCAGAACATGGGACAGGGTGAACACTGAAGCTTTCTTT. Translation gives CASRTWDRVNTEAFF.

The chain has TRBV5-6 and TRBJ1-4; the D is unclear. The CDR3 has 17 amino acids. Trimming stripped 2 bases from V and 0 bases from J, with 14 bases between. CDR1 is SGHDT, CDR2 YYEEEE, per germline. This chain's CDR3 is CASSLFGTEPTNEKLFF. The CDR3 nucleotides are TGTGCCAGCAGCTTATTTGGTACGGAACCAACTAATGAAAAACTGTTTTTT. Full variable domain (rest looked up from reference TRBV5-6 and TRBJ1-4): DAGVTQSPTHLIKTRGQQVTLRCSPKSGHDTVSWYQQALGQGPQFIFQYYEEEERQRGNFPDRFSGHQFPNYSSELNVNALLLGDSALYLCASSLFGTEPTNEKLFFGSGTQLSVL.

The DNA of the CDR3 is TGTGCCAGCAGCTTGATGGGTGGCTACACCTTC. Translated: CASSLMGGYTF. The chain recombines TRBV5-6 with TRBJ1-2; no definite D call. The CDR3 contains 11 residues. V lost 1 base, J lost 7 bases, and 5 bases lay in between. Germline lookup yields CDR1 SGHDT and CDR2 YYEEEE.

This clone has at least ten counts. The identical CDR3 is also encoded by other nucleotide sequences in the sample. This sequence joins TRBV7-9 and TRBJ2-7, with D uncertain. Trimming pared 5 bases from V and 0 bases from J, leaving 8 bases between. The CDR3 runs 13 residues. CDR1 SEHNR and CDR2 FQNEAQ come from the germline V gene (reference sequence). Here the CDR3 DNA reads TGTGCCAGCAGCCCTCAGGTCTCCTACGAGCAGTACTTC. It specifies CASSPQVSYEQYF. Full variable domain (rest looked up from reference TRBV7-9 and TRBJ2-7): DTGVSQNPRHKITKRGQNVTFRCDPISEHNRLYWYRQTLGQGPEFLTYFQNEAQLEKSRLLSDRFSAERPKGSFSTLEIQRTEQGDSAMYLCASSPQVSYEQYFGPGTRLTVT.

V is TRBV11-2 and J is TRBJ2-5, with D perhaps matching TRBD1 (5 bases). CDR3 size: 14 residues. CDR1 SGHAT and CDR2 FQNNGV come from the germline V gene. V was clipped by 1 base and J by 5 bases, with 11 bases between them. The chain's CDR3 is CASSLGGAVETQYF. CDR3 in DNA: TGTGCCAGCAGCTTAGGTGGGGCTGTGGAGACCCAGTACTTC.

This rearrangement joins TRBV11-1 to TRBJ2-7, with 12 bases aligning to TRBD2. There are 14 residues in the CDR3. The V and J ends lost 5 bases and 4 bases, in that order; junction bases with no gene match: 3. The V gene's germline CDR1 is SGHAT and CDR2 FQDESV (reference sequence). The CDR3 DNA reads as TGTGCCAGCAGCCGACTAGCGGGAGCTTACGAGCAGTACTTC. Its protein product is CASSRLAGAYEQYF.

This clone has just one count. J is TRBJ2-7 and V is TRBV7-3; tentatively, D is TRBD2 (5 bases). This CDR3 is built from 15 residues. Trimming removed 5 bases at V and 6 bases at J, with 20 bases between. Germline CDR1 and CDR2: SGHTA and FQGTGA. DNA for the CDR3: TGTGCCAGCAGCAAAAGCCCAGTGGGAGTAGGCGAGCAGTACTTC. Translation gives CASSKSPVGVGEQYF.

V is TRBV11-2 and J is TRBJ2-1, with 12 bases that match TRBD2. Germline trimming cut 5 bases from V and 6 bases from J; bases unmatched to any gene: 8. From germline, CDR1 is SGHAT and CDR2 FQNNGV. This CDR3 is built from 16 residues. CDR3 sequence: CASSLSSGRAGNEQFF. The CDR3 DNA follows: TGTGCCAGCAGCCTTTCTAGCGGGAGGGCGGGCAATGAGCAGTTCTTC.

Here the CDR3 reads CASSEARTSGRVYEQYF. Written as DNA, the CDR3 is TGTGCCAGCAGTGAAGCGCGCACTAGCGGGAGGGTATACGAGCAGTACTTC. This chain joins TRBV6-1 and TRBJ2-7, with 13 bases matching TRBD2. CDR1 and CDR2 from the germline V gene are MNHNS and SASEGT. After removal of 0 bases from V and 4 bases from J, the junction contained 6 bases not matched to a gene. This CDR3 comprises 17 residues.

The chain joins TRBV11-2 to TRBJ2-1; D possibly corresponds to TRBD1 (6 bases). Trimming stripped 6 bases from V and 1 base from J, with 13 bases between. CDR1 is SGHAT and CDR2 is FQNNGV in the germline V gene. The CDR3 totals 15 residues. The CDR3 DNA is TGTGCCAGCAGACGAGACAGGTTATCCTACAATGAGCAGTTCTTC. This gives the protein CASRRDRLSYNEQFF.

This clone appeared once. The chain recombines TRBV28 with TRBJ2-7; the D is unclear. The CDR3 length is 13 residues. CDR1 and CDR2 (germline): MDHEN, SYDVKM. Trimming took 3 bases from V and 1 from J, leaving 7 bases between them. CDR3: CASSFGISYEQYF. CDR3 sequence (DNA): TGTGCCAGCAGTTTCGGAATTTCCTACGAGCAGTACTTC.

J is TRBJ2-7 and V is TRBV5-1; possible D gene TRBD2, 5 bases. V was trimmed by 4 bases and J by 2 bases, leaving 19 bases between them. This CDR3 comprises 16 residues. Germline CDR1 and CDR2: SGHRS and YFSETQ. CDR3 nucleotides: TGCGCCAGCAGCCCCCAGGCAGTCGGAGGTACCTACGAGCAGTACTTC. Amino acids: CASSPQAVGGTYEQYF.

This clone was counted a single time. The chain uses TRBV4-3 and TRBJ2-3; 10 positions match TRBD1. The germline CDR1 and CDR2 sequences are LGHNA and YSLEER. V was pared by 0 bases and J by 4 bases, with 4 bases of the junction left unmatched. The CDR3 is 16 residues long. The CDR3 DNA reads TGCGCCAGCAGCCAAGATCCGGGACAGGGGCCAGATACGCAGTATTTT. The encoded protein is CASSQDPGQGPDTQYF.

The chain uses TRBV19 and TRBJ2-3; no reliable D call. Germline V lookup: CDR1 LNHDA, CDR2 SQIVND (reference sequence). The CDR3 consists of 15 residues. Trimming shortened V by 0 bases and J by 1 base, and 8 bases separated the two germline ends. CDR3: CASSIDPRGTDTQYF. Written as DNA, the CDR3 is TGTGCCAGTAGTATAGATCCCCGGGGCACAGATACGCAGTATTTT.

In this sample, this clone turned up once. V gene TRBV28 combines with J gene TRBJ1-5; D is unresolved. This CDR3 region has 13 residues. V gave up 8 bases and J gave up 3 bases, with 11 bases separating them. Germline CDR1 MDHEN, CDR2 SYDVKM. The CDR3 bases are TGTGCCAGCGGTGGGGTGAACAATCAGCCCCAGCATTTT. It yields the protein CASGGVNNQPQHF.

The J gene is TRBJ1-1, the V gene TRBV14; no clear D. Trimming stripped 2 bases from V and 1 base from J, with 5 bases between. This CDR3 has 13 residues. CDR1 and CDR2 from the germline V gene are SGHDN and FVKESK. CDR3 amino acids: CASSQLRNTEAFF. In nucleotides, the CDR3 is TGTGCCAGCAGCCAATTGAGGAACACTGAAGCTTTCTTT.

The CDR3 DNA follows: TGTGCCAGCAGTTTATCGATTGGGTACGGGAATGAAAAACTGTTTTTT. Its protein product is CASSLSIGYGNEKLFF. The genes are TRBV27 and TRBJ1-4; D is unresolved. V shed 0 bases and J shed 5 bases, with 13 bases lying between them. The CDR3 is 16 amino acids. Looked up from germline, CDR1 is MNHEY and CDR2 is SMNVEV (reference sequence). Full variable domain (rest looked up from reference TRBV27 and TRBJ1-4): EAQVTQNPRYLITVTGKKLTVTCSQNMNHEYMSWYRQDPGLGLRQIYYSMNVEVTDKGDVPEGYKVSRKEKRNFPLILESPSPNQTSLYFCASSLSIGYGNEKLFFGSGTQLSVL.

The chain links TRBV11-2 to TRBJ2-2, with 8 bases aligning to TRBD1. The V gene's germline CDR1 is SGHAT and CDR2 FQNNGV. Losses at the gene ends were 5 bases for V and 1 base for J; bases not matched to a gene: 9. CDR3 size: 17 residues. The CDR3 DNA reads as TGTGCCAGCAGCCTAGGGCGGACAGGGAAGAACACCGGGGAGCTGTTTTTT. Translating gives CASSLGRTGKNTGELFF.

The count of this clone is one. This chain's CDR3 is CASSNRAAEQYF. CDR3 nucleotide sequence: TGTGCCAGCTCAAACAGGGCGGCCGAGCAGTACTTC. The chain uses TRBV18 and TRBJ2-7; D might be TRBD1 (6 bases). The CDR3 has 12 amino acids. Germline CDR1 reads KGHSH; CDR2 reads LQKENI. V was pared by 5 bases and J by 6 bases, with 11 bases between.